This TCR beta chain was identified during a study of Graves' ophthalmopathy and Graves' hyperthyroidism. Study information: Hyperthyroidism was considered stable when no ophthalmopathy appeared within 18 months of follow-up.

The diagnostic workup employed clinical symptoms, serum thyroxine, TRAb, thyroid ultrasound and orbital computed tomography. About this clonotype itself: Since a much larger clone is just one base distant, this may be a read error.

Germline V gene lookup returns CDR1 LGHNA and CDR2 YNFKEQ. This CDR3 has 15 amino acids. CDR3 regions of TCR beta were amplified from RNA transcripts. Amplification began with first-round RT-PCR using HTBI primers, then second-round multiplex PCR was performed. Each CDR3 protein gets one entry after TCRdb re-called the multiplex PCR reads with MiXCR. Of approximately 1.2 million distinct CDR3 sequences detected, 35% to 45% appear once; the ten largest clones hold roughly 10%. Sequencing used peripheral blood or thyroid tissue (not recorded which). This clonotype was sampled from an adult man with Graves' hyperthyroidism. J is TRBJ2-7 and V is TRBV4-2; TRBD1 aligns across 8 bases. CDR3 protein: CASSQGTGLTYEQCF. The CDR3 region has the DNA TGTGCCAGCAGCCAGGGGACAGGTCTAACCTACGAGCAGTGCTTC.